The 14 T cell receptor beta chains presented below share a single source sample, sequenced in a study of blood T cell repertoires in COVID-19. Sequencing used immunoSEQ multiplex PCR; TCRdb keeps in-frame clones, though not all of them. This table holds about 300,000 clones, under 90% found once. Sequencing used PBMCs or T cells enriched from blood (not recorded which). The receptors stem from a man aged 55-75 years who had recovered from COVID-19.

The CDR3 DNA is TGTGCCAGCAGTGCGGGACAGGGGGTGAATGAAAAACTGTTTTTT. Its translation is CASSAGQGVNEKLFF. The J gene is TRBJ1-4, the V gene TRBV6-4; TRBD1 matches at 11 bases. The CDR3 runs 15 residues. V trimming: 4 bases; J trimming: 5 bases; junction bases outside the gene matches: 3. Germline CDR1 and CDR2: MRHNA and SNTAGT.

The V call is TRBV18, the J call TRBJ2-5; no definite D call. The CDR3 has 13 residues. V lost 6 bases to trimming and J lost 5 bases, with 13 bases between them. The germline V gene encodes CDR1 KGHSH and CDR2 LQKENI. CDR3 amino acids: CASSPSLAETQYF. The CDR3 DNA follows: TGTGCCAGCTCCCCAAGCCTTGCGGAGACCCAGTACTTC.

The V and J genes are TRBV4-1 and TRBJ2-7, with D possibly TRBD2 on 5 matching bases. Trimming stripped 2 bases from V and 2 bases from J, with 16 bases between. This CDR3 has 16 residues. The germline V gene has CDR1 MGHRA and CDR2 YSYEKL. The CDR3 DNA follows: TGCGCCAGCAGCCAAACGAGGCAGTCACTAGCCTACGAGCAGTACTTC. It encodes CASSQTRQSLAYEQYF.

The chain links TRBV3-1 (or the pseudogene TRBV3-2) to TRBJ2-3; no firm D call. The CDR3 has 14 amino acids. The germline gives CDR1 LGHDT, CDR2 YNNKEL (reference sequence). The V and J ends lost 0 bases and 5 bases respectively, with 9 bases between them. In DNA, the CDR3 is TGTGCCAGCAGCCAAGAGGCAGGTCTAGATACGCAGTATTTT. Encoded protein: CASSQEAGLDTQYF.

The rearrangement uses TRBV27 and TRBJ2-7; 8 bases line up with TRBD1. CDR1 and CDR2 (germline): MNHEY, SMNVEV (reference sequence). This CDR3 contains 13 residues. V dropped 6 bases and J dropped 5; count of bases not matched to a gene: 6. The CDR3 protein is CASRVQGANEQYF. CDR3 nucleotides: TGTGCCAGCAGGGTGCAGGGGGCCAACGAGCAGTACTTC.

The CDR3: CSASRTSGGATQYF. The CDR3 coding sequence is TGCAGTGCTAGTAGGACTAGCGGGGGCGCAACGCAGTATTTT. The genes are TRBV20-1 and TRBJ2-3; TRBD2 agrees at 13 bases. V lost 3 bases to trimming and J lost 9 bases; unmatched junction nucleotides: 6. The CDR3 spans 14 residues. Germline CDR1 reads DFQATT; CDR2 reads SNEGSKA (reference sequence).

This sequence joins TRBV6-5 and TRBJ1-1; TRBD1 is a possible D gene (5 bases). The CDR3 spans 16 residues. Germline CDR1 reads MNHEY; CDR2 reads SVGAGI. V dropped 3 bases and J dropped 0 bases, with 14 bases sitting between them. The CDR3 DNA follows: TGTGCCAGCAGTTATGAGGCGGGAGGGGTGAACACTGAAGCTTTCTTT. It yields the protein CASSYEAGGVNTEAFF.

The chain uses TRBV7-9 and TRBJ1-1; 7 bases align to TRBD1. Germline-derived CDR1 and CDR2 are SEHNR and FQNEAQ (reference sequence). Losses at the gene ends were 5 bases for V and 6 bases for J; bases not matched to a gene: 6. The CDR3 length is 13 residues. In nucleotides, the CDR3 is TGTGCCAGCAGCGAGAACAGGGGCGCTGAAGCTTTCTTT. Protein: CASSENRGAEAFF.

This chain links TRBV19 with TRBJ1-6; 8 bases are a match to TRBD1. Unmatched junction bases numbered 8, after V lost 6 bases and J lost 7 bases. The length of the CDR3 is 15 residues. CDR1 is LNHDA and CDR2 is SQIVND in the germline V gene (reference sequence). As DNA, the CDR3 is TGTGCCAGTAGCACCTTGACAGGGGTCAATTCACCCCTCCACTTT. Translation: CASSTLTGVNSPLHF. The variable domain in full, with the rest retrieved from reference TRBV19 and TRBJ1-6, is DGGITQSPKYLFRKEGQNVTLSCEQNLNHDAMYWYRQDPGQGLRLIYYSQIVNDFQKGDIAEGYSVSREKKESFPLTVTSAQKNPTAFYLCASSTLTGVNSPLHFGNGTRLTVT.

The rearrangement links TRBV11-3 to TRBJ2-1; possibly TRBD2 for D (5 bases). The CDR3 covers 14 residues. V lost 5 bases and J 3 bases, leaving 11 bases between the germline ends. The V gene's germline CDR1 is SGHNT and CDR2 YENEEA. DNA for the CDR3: TGTGCCAGCAGCCCAGGAGGCAGCTACAATGAGCAGTTCTTC. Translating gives CASSPGGSYNEQFF.

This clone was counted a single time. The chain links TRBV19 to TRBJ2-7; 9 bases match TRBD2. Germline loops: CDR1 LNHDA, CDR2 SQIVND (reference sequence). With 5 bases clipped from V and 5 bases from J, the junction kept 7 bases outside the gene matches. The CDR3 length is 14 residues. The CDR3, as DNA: TGTGCCAGTAGTCGTACTAGCGGGTACCACGAGCAGTACTTC. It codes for CASSRTSGYHEQYF.

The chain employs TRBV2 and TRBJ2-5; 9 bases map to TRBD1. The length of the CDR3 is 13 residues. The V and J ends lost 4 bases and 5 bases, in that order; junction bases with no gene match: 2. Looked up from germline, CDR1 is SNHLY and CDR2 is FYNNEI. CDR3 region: CASSVGTGETQYF. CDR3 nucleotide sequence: TGTGCCAGCAGTGTGGGGACAGGGGAGACCCAGTACTTC. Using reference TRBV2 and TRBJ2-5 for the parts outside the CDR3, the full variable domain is EPEVTQTPSHQVTQMGQEVILRCVPISNHLYFYWYRQILGQKVEFLVSFYNNEISEKSEIFDDQFSVERPDGSNFTLKIRSTKLEDSAMYFCASSVGTGETQYFGPGTRLLVL.

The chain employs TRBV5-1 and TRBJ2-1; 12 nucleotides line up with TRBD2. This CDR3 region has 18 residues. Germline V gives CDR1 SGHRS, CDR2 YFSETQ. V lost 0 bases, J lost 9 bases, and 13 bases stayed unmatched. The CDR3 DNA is TGCGCCAGCAGCTTGGGCCCCGGACTAGCGGGACGACAATCTGAGCAGTTCTTC. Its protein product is CASSLGPGLAGRQSEQFF. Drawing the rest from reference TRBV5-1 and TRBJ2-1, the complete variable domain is KAGVTQTPRYLIKTRGQQVTLSCSPISGHRSVSWYQQTPGQGLQFLFEYFSETQRNKGNFPGRFSGRQFSNSRSEMNVSTLELGDSALYLCASSLGPGLAGRQSEQFFGPGTRLTVL.

The CDR3 sequence: CAWAGYRINEQFF. For the CDR3, the DNA is TGTGCCTGGGCAGGCTATAGGATCAATGAGCAGTTCTTC. The gene calls are TRBV30 and TRBJ2-1; D is undetermined. V lost 5 bases and J lost 6, with 14 bases in between. Germline values: CDR1 GTSNPN, CDR2 SVGIG (reference sequence). The CDR3 spans 13 residues.